A few counts support the clone carrying this T cell receptor beta chain. Its specificity is not known. Germline V gives CDR1 SGHAT, CDR2 FQNNGV. V was pared by 5 bases and J by 4 bases, with 6 bases of the junction left unmatched. The CDR3 totals 15 residues. The investigators amplified TCR beta CDR3 regions from RNA transcripts. HTBI primers drove first-round RT-PCR of the TCR CDR3. TCRdb independently ran MiXCR on the multiplex PCR reads; one entry per CDR3 protein. This repertoire shows 500,000 to 550,000 distinct CDR3 sequences, about 20% found once; its top ten account for roughly 47%. The sample comes from a study of T cells in Graves' hyperthyroidism and ophthalmopathy. Enrolled ophthalmopathy patients presented with a Clinical Activity Score of at least 3, a NOSPECS grade of at least 4, and disease duration under 3 months. Uncontrolled infections, other autoimmune diseases, pregnancy or lactation led to exclusion of patients. Diagnosis relied on clinical symptoms, serum thyroxine and TRAb, thyroid ultrasound and orbital computed tomography.

Study results and limitations: Researchers found most expanded thyroid clonotypes above 0.001 in blood as well.

Specimen: blood. The clonotype originates from a man in his forties or fifties with Graves' ophthalmopathy. J is TRBJ2-2 and V is TRBV11-2; the match to TRBD1 covers 8 bases. CDR3 region: CASSAGGVGTGELFF. As DNA, the CDR3 is TGTGCCAGCAGCGCAGGGGGCGTTGGCACCGGGGAGCTGTTTTTT.